Each of the 3 T cell receptor beta chains below was sequenced from the same sample in a study of OX40 agonist ivuxolimab in advanced cancers. Method: immunoSEQ multiplex PCR; TCRdb's copy keeps in-frame clones and lacks some. The data contain 97,000 or so clones, 90% of them seen just once; the ten biggest clones take up under 0.2%. Source: CD4+ or CD8+ T cells sorted from blood, taken in a trial of the OX40 agonist ivuxolimab. These receptors were obtained from an adult with an advanced solid tumor such as melanoma, head and neck, liver or kidney cancer.

The genes are TRBV30 and TRBJ1-2; 12 bases fit TRBD1. The CDR3 sequence is 13 residues long. With V trimmed by 3 bases and J by 8 bases, 4 bases remained unmatched. CDR1 GTSNPN and CDR2 SVGIG come from the germline V gene (reference sequence). The CDR3 here is CAWSEGQGAGYTF. The CDR3 DNA is TGTGCCTGGAGCGAGGGACAGGGGGCCGGCTACACCTTC.

This chain uses TRBV6-1 with TRBJ2-7, with 9 bases fitting TRBD2. This CDR3 is 13 amino acids long. Trimming removed 7 bases from V and 6 bases from J; junction bases left unmatched: 7. Germline assignment: CDR1 MNHNS and CDR2 SASEGT. The CDR3 here is CASIPSGTSEQYF. The CDR3 coding sequence is TGTGCCAGCATCCCTAGCGGGACGAGCGAGCAGTACTTC.

The chain employs TRBV27 and TRBJ2-1, with D perhaps matching TRBD2 (5 bases). The CDR3 sequence is 13 residues long. V dropped 6 bases and J dropped 6 bases, with 12 bases sitting between them. Germline V gene data show CDR1 as MNHEY and CDR2 as SMNVEV (reference sequence). Here the CDR3 reads CASRFREANEQFF. As DNA, the CDR3 is TGTGCCAGCAGATTCCGGGAAGCCAATGAGCAGTTCTTC.